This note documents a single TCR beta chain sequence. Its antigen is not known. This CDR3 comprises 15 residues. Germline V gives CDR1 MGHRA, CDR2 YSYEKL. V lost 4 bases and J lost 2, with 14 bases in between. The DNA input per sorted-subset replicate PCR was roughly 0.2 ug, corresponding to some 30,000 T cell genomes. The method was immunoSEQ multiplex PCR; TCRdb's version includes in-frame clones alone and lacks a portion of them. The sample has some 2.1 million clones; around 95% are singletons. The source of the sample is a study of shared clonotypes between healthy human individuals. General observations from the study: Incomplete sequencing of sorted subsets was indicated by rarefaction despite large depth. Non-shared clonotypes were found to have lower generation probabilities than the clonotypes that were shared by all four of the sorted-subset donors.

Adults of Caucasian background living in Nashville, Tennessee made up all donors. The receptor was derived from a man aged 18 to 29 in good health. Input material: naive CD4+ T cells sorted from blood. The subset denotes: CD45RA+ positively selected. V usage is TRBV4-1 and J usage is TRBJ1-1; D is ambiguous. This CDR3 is CASSPPNAINTEAFF. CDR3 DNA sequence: TGCGCCAGCAGCCCTCCTAATGCGATAAACACTGAAGCTTTCTTT.